The 29 T cell receptor beta chains below all came from one sample that was sequenced in a study of blood T cell repertoires in COVID-19. Assay used: immunoSEQ multiplex PCR; TCRdb lists only in-frame clones, some missing. This sample has fewer than 400,000 clones; about 90% occur once, and the top ten carry over 4.5%. Input material: PBMCs or T cells enriched from blood (not recorded which). All receptors derive from a man between 25 and 39 years old who had recovered from COVID-19.

This chain joins TRBV5-1 and TRBJ2-3, with TRBD1 matching 7 bases. Germline CDR1 reads SGHRS; CDR2 reads YFSETQ. The V segment lost 5 bases and the J segment 5 bases; nucleotides outside the gene matches: 11. The CDR3 contains 15 residues. The CDR3 nucleotides are TGCGCCAGCAGACCCCGACAGGGCCGAGGAGATACGCAGTATTTT. Translated, it gives CASRPRQGRGDTQYF.

This chain uses TRBV7-9 with TRBJ1-2, with a tentative D call TRBD1 (5 bases). Trimming stripped 5 bases from V and 3 bases from J, with 10 bases between. Germline V gene lookup returns CDR1 SEHNR and CDR2 FQNEAQ (reference sequence). The CDR3 totals 13 residues. CDR3 DNA sequence: TGTGCCAGCAGCCGGGGGGGTGACTATGGCTACACCTTC. This sequence encodes CASSRGGDYGYTF.

The rearrangement uses TRBV10-3 and TRBJ1-2; maybe TRBD1 (5 bases). V dropped 4 bases and J dropped 7 bases, with 13 bases sitting between them. The germline CDR1 and CDR2 sequences are ENHRY and SYGVKD. This CDR3 contains 13 residues. The CDR3 DNA follows: TGTGCCATCAGTGCGGAGACAGCGCCTGGCTACACCTTC. Translated, it gives CAISAETAPGYTF.

There are a few counts of this clone. The V and J genes are TRBV11-2 and TRBJ2-5, with D maybe TRBD1 (5 bases). V shed 4 bases and J shed 2 bases, with 11 bases lying between them. Germline V gene sequence: CDR1 SGHAT, CDR2 FQNNGV. This CDR3 comprises 14 residues. The chain's CDR3 is CASSWQGHQETQYF. In nucleotides, the CDR3 is TGTGCCAGCAGCTGGCAGGGTCATCAAGAGACCCAGTACTTC.

The genes are TRBV2 and TRBJ1-2; 7 nucleotides match TRBD1. The V gene's germline CDR1 is SNHLY and CDR2 FYNNEI. This CDR3 spans 16 amino acids. With 8 bases clipped from V and 4 bases from J, the junction kept 16 bases outside the gene matches. The CDR3, as DNA: TGTGCCAGCTCAGCAGACGGACAGGCACTTGGCTATGGCTACACCTTC. Amino acids: CASSADGQALGYGYTF. Using reference TRBV2 and TRBJ1-2 for the parts outside the CDR3, the full variable domain is EPEVTQTPSHQVTQMGQEVILRCVPISNHLYFYWYRQILGQKVEFLVSFYNNEISEKSEIFDDQFSVERPDGSNFTLKIRSTKLEDSAMYFCASSADGQALGYGYTFGSGTRLTVV.

This chain joins TRBV5-1 and TRBJ2-7; 7 positions agree with TRBD1. Losses at the gene ends were 4 bases for V and 2 bases for J; bases not matched to a gene: 6. The CDR3 consists of 14 residues. The germline gives CDR1 SGHRS, CDR2 YFSETQ. Here the CDR3 reads CASSMTGSTYEQYF. The CDR3 bases are TGCGCCAGCAGCATGACAGGGTCAACCTACGAGCAGTACTTC.

The J gene is TRBJ2-7, the V gene TRBV6-1; 10 bases are a match to TRBD2. This CDR3 contains 17 residues. Trimming took 1 base from V and 3 from J; bases not matched to a gene: 9. Germline V gives CDR1 MNHNS, CDR2 SASEGT. The CDR3 region has the DNA TGTGCCAGCAGTGAAGGGGAACCGGGACTAGCGATCTACGAGCAGTACTTC. Its protein is CASSEGEPGLAIYEQYF.

The chain joins TRBV7-2 to TRBJ1-6, with TRBD1 matching over 10 bases. The germline V gene encodes CDR1 SGHTA and CDR2 FQGNSA. This CDR3 region has 16 residues. The V gene end was trimmed by 5 bases and the J gene end by 8 bases; junction bases not matched to a gene: 9. CDR3 nucleotides: TGTGCCAGCAGCCCCCGGGACAGGGGAATAGATTCACCCCTCCACTTT. This translates into CASSPRDRGIDSPLHF.

The V call is TRBV6-5, the J call TRBJ1-2; TRBD1 is a possible D gene (5 bases). The CDR3 runs to 13 residues. V was shortened by 0 bases and J by 3 bases, with 5 bases between the two germline ends. From germline, CDR1 is MNHEY and CDR2 SVGAGI. The CDR3 spells CASSYSGDYGYTF. The CDR3 DNA sequence: TGTGCCAGCAGTTACTCAGGGGACTATGGCTACACCTTC.

This chain links TRBV7-8 with TRBJ1-1; D ambiguous. Trimming pared 1 base from V and 7 bases from J, leaving 7 bases between. The CDR3 spans 12 residues. Looked up from germline, CDR1 is SGHVS and CDR2 is FQNEAQ. CDR3 residues: CASSLETGEAFF. In nucleotides, the CDR3 is TGTGCCAGCAGCTTAGAAACGGGTGAAGCTTTCTTT.

V usage is TRBV19 and J usage is TRBJ1-1; D unresolved. Per the germline V gene, CDR1 is LNHDA and CDR2 is SQIVND (reference sequence). Trimming cost V 7 bases and J 1 base, with 16 bases left between them. The CDR3 sequence is 15 residues long. As DNA, the CDR3 is TGTGCCAGTAAATTCAGCGGTCTAGGGAACACTGAAGCTTTCTTT. Its protein product is CASKFSGLGNTEAFF.

CDR3 in amino acids: CASTTGGGGNQPQHF. CDR3 sequence (DNA): TGTGCCAGTACCACGGGGGGGGGTGGCAATCAGCCCCAGCATTTT. This chain links TRBV19 with TRBJ1-5, with D perhaps matching TRBD1 (5 bases). The V gene lost 7 bases and the J gene lost 2 bases, with 15 bases spanning the gap. The CDR3 length is 15 residues. Germline-derived CDR1 and CDR2 are LNHDA and SQIVND (reference sequence).

V usage is TRBV27 and J usage is TRBJ2-7; TRBD1 aligns across 8 bases. The junction had 6 bases not matched to a gene; V was cut back by 1 base and J by 1 base. Germline-derived CDR1 and CDR2 are MNHEY and SMNVEV (reference sequence). This CDR3 region has 16 residues. The CDR3 DNA reads TGTGCCAGCAGTTTATTTTTCGGACAGGGTTCCTACGAGCAGTACTTC. Translation gives CASSLFFGQGSYEQYF.

This clone was seen only a few times. The chain employs TRBV19 and TRBJ2-5, with D perhaps matching TRBD2 (6 bases). CDR1 is LNHDA and CDR2 is SQIVND in the germline V gene (reference sequence). Trimming took 6 bases from V and 4 from J, leaving 9 bases between them. CDR3 size: 12 residues. Written as DNA, the CDR3 is TGTGCCAGTAGACAAGCGGGAGAGACCCAGTACTTC. Translated: CASRQAGETQYF.

This chain connects TRBV2 to TRBJ2-5; 8 nucleotides align to TRBD2. Germline CDR1 is SNHLY and CDR2 is FYNNEI. The CDR3 loop spans 15 amino acids. V lost 5 bases and J lost 2; bases outside the gene matches: 7. Here the CDR3 DNA reads TGTGCCAGCAGTCCCCCCGGGACTAGACAAGAGACCCAGTACTTC. Its protein is CASSPPGTRQETQYF.

Comment on this clone: One junction end disagrees with the germline gene, perhaps due to a read error. The V call is TRBV2, the J call TRBJ2-1; TRBD2 aligns across 12 bases. The length of the CDR3 is 13 residues. CDR1 and CDR2 from the germline V gene are SNHLY and FYNNEI. CDR3 region: CASSEPGLAGLLF. The DNA of the CDR3 is TGTGCCAGCTCAGAGCCCGGACTAGCGGGGCTCCTCTTC.

The chain has TRBV29-1 and TRBJ2-7, with TRBD1 matching 8 bases. The V segment lost 4 bases and the J segment 3 bases; nucleotides outside the gene matches: 8. The CDR3 spans 14 residues. Germline values: CDR1 SQVTM, CDR2 ANQGSEA. CDR3 bases: TGCAGCGTTGTCCGACAGGGGAAGATCTACGAGCAGTACTTC. Translated: CSVVRQGKIYEQYF.

The rearrangement links TRBV9 to TRBJ2-7; 8 bases are a match to TRBD1. Per the germline V gene, CDR1 is SGDLS and CDR2 is YYNGEE. This CDR3 has 14 amino acids. J was trimmed by 5 bases and V by 4 bases; bases with no gene match: 8. For the CDR3, the DNA is TGTGCCAGCAGCTATGGCAGGGGGCTCGACGAGCAGTACTTC. Amino acid sequence: CASSYGRGLDEQYF.

The chain is built from TRBV11-3 and TRBJ2-1; D unresolved. V was trimmed by 1 base and J by 5 bases, leaving 6 bases between them. Germline lookup yields CDR1 SGHNT and CDR2 YENEEA. This CDR3 spans 13 amino acids. CDR3 in amino acids: CASSLGPNNEQFF. In nucleotides, the CDR3 is TGTGCCAGCAGCTTAGGGCCAAACAATGAGCAGTTCTTC.

On this clone: A junction boundary mismatches the germline segment, possibly from a read error. The chain recombines TRBV9 with TRBJ2-2, with 7 bases matching TRBD2. This CDR3 spans 17 amino acids. Germline assignment: CDR1 SGDLS and CDR2 YYNGEE. CDR3 in DNA: TGTGCCAGCAGCGAGCCGTGGACTAGTTTCAGGCACCGGGGAGCTGTTTTT. It yields the protein CASSEPWTSFRHRGAVF.

The chain uses TRBV21-1 and TRBJ2-3; the D call of TRBD2 is as the table states it, not checked on the DNA. TRBV21-1 corresponds to a pseudogene. The CDR3 runs to 17 residues. The CDR3 nucleotides read TGTGCCAGCAGCAAAGGTGAGGTGGTGTTAGGCGCAGATACGCAGTATTTT. It encodes CASSKGEVVLGADTQYF.

This rearrangement joins TRBV5-1 to TRBJ1-4; D is undetermined. The CDR3 is 14 residues long. The V gene lost 4 bases and the J gene lost 5 bases, with 12 bases spanning the gap. Looked up from germline, CDR1 is SGHRS and CDR2 is YFSETQ. DNA of the CDR3: TGCGCCAGCAGCCCTACGACGGGAAATGAAAAACTGTTTTTT. Translation: CASSPTTGNEKLFF.

The J gene is TRBJ2-1, the V gene TRBV7-8; maybe TRBD2 (5 bases). Germline lookup yields CDR1 SGHVS and CDR2 FQNEAQ. The CDR3 length is 16 residues. The ends were cut back, 0 bases at V and 5 bases at J, with 14 bases in the middle. The CDR3 coding sequence is TGTGCCAGCAGCTTAGCGAGGGCCGTCACAAACAATGAGCAGTTCTTC. This encodes CASSLARAVTNNEQFF.

This clone appeared once. V is TRBV25-1 and J is TRBJ2-5; 10 positions match TRBD1. The germline V gene has CDR1 MGHDK and CDR2 SYGVNS. This CDR3 is built from 15 residues. Germline trimming cut 3 bases from V and 5 bases from J; bases unmatched to any gene: 6. The CDR3 DNA is TGTGCCAGCAGTGATTCAAGGACAGGGGGGGAGACCCAGTACTTC. Translation: CASSDSRTGGETQYF.

V and J are TRBV9 and TRBJ2-3, with D possibly being TRBD1 (6 bases). This CDR3 region has 14 residues. V was cut by 4 bases and J by 2 bases, with 11 bases left in between. Germline CDR1 and CDR2: SGDLS and YYNGEE. CDR3 sequence reads: CASSFGQSTDTQYF. The CDR3 nucleotides read TGTGCCAGCAGCTTTGGACAGTCCACAGATACGCAGTATTTT.

The chain links TRBV14 to TRBJ1-2; unclear D gene. Germline values: CDR1 SGHDN, CDR2 FVKESK. CDR3 length: 15 residues. The V end was cut by 3 bases, the J end by 4 bases, with 15 bases between. DNA for the CDR3: TGTGCCAGCAGCCAGGGCACCCAAGTGGCCTATGGCTACACCTTC. Protein: CASSQGTQVAYGYTF.

The chain is built from TRBV11-3 and TRBJ1-1; D remains unclear. Germline V lookup: CDR1 SGHNT, CDR2 YENEEA. The CDR3 length is 13 residues. Trimming cost V 1 base and J 1 base, with 4 bases left between them. Written as DNA, the CDR3 is TGTGCCAGCAGCTTAGGAGGGAACACTGAAGCTTTCTTT. Residues: CASSLGGNTEAFF.

The rearrangement joins TRBV7-8 to TRBJ2-1; TRBD1 agrees at 7 bases. After removal of 5 bases from V and 5 bases from J, the junction contained 12 bases not matched to a gene. The CDR3 runs to 16 residues. Germline values: CDR1 SGHVS, CDR2 FQNEAQ. CDR3 residues: CASSTPRDRPNNEQFF. DNA for the CDR3: TGTGCCAGCAGCACGCCGAGGGACAGACCCAACAATGAGCAGTTCTTC.

This chain joins TRBV10-2 and TRBJ2-2, with D perhaps TRBD2 (6 bases). Germline V gene lookup returns CDR1 WSHSY and CDR2 SAAADI. CDR3 length equals 15 residues. With 6 bases removed from V and 4 bases from J, the gap between germline ends came to 15 bases. The CDR3 DNA reads TGCGCCAGCAGGACGACTAGTGGGATCACCGGGGAGCTGTTTTTT. Translating it yields CASRTTSGITGELFF.